This entry lists 21 T cell receptor beta chains sequenced from one sample in a study of blood T cell repertoires in COVID-19. The repertoire was sequenced with immunoSEQ multiplex PCR; TCRdb's copy has only in-frame clones and lacks some. The sample lists some 300,000 clones; roughly nine tenths were seen once. The sample comprised PBMCs or T cells enriched from blood (not recorded which). These receptors all come from a woman in her 50s who had been exposed to COVID-19.

The chain links TRBV3-1 (or the pseudogene TRBV3-2) to TRBJ1-1; weak D call: TRBD1 (5 bases). The germline V gene has CDR1 LGHDT and CDR2 YNNKEL (reference sequence). Trimming stripped 6 bases from V and 12 bases from J, with 20 bases between. The CDR3 contains 13 residues. The DNA of the CDR3 is TGTGCCAGCAGACAAAGGACATCCGGGCTCCCTTTCTTT. Translation gives CASRQRTSGLPFF.

The CDR3 here is CASSDRGWADTQYF. The CDR3 DNA sequence: TGTGCCAGCAGTGACAGGGGGTGGGCAGATACGCAGTATTTT. This rearrangement joins TRBV6-4 to TRBJ2-3; the D gene is possibly TRBD1 (6 bases). V was shortened by 2 bases and J by 4 bases, with 10 bases between the two germline ends. The germline CDR1 and CDR2 sequences are MRHNA and SNTAGT. The CDR3 totals 14 residues.

This chain joins TRBV12-2 and TRBJ1-4; TRBD1, as called in the table, went unchecked against the DNA. TRBV12-2 is tagged as a pseudogene. CDR3 length equals 16 residues. The CDR3 DNA reads TGTGCAAGTCGCTTAGCCCCCGGACAGGGGGATGAAAAACTGTTTTTT. Encoded protein: CASRLAPGQGDEKLFF.

This chain uses TRBV14 with TRBJ1-2; maybe TRBD1 (5 bases). Trimming shortened V by 3 bases and J by 4 bases, and 18 bases separated the two germline ends. This CDR3 is 16 amino acids long. Germline V gene data show CDR1 as SGHDN and CDR2 as FVKESK. CDR3 sequence reads: CASSHLTSRDPYGYTF. The CDR3 DNA sequence: TGTGCCAGCAGCCATTTAACGTCCAGGGATCCCTATGGCTACACCTTC.

The chain is built from TRBV29-1 and TRBJ1-2; D is possibly TRBD1 (6 bases). The germline V and J ends were trimmed by 5 bases and 4 bases, with 14 bases remaining between them. Germline assignment: CDR1 SQVTM and CDR2 ANQGSEA. The CDR3 covers 13 residues. CDR3 protein: CSVLDRILYGYTF. The CDR3, as DNA: TGCAGCGTTTTGGACAGAATTCTCTATGGCTACACCTTC.

The rearrangement joins TRBV28 to TRBJ1-2; D is undetermined. The V gene lost 5 bases and the J gene lost 5 bases, with 18 bases spanning the gap. The CDR3 has 15 residues. The V gene's germline CDR1 is MDHEN and CDR2 SYDVKM. This CDR3 is CASSPLGRSKYGYTF. CDR3 sequence (DNA): TGTGCCAGCAGTCCCCTGGGCAGGTCGAAGTATGGCTACACCTTC.

The genes are TRBV6-5 and TRBJ2-7; D perhaps matches TRBD2 (6 bases). Germline CDR1 and CDR2: MNHEY and SVGAGI. The CDR3 runs 15 residues. Trimming left V 5 bases short and J 0 bases short, with 14 bases between. The CDR3 region is CASSRPAGSSYEQYF. CDR3 sequence (DNA): TGTGCCAGCAGTCGCCCCGCGGGGAGCTCCTACGAGCAGTACTTC.

The chain combines TRBV6-5 with TRBJ2-2; TRBD2 might be the D (6 bases). The ends were cut back, 8 bases at V and 4 bases at J, with 14 bases in the middle. CDR3 length: 14 amino acids. The V gene's germline CDR1 is MNHEY and CDR2 SVGAGI. In DNA, the CDR3 is TGTGCCAGCGCGCTAGCGTATGGCACCGGGGAGCTGTTTTTT. Its protein is CASALAYGTGELFF.

The chain couples TRBV5-4 to TRBJ1-2; no firm D call. V shed 0 bases and J shed 0 bases, with 15 bases lying between them. This CDR3 region has 17 residues. Germline V CDR1 and CDR2: SGHNT, YYREEE (reference sequence). The CDR3 spells CASSLDKLRDTNYGYTF. The CDR3 nucleotides are TGTGCCAGCAGCTTGGACAAACTCCGGGATACTAACTATGGCTACACCTTC. The variable domain in full, with the rest retrieved from reference TRBV5-4 and TRBJ1-2, is ETGVTQSPTHLIKTRGQQVTLRCSSQSGHNTVSWYQQALGQGPQFIFQYYREEENGRGNFPPRFSGLQFPNYSSELNVNALELDDSALYLCASSLDKLRDTNYGYTFGSGTRLTVV.

V and J are TRBV6-1 and TRBJ1-3; D not certain. The V end lost 1 base, the J end lost 0 bases, and 7 bases lay between the germline ends. The CDR3 length is 15 residues. The germline V gene has CDR1 MNHNS and CDR2 SASEGT. In DNA, the CDR3 is TGTGCCAGCAGTGAAGGGGCAGTCTCTGGAAACACCATATATTTT. The encoded protein is CASSEGAVSGNTIYF.

The rearrangement uses TRBV6-5 and TRBJ1-5; D gene ambiguous. V lost 7 bases and J 0 bases, leaving 13 bases between the germline ends. CDR1 and CDR2 (germline): MNHEY, SVGAGI. The CDR3 is made up of 15 amino acids. CDR3 sequence reads: CASTLIRGSNQPQHF. As DNA, the CDR3 is TGTGCCAGCACTTTAATACGGGGTAGCAATCAGCCCCAGCATTTT.

The V call is TRBV5-1, the J call TRBJ2-1, with 7 bases fitting TRBD1. V gave up 0 bases and J gave up 4 bases; unmatched junction bases: 7. From germline, CDR1 is SGHRS and CDR2 YFSETQ. The CDR3 totals 16 residues. This CDR3 is CASSLAFGRGYNEQFF. CDR3 sequence (DNA): TGCGCCAGCAGCTTGGCCTTCGGCAGGGGGTACAATGAGCAGTTCTTC.

The chain uses TRBV28 and TRBJ1-5, with D perhaps matching TRBD1 (6 bases). In germline, CDR1 is MDHEN, CDR2 SYDVKM. V shed 2 bases and J shed 5 bases, with 10 bases lying between them. CDR3 length: 14 residues. CDR3 DNA: TGTGCCAGCAGTTTAACAGGGTTTTATCAGCCCCAGCATTTT. Its translation: CASSLTGFYQPQHF.

The chain uses TRBV2 and TRBJ2-1; D not resolved. V was cut by 9 bases and J by 6 bases, with 9 bases left in between. The CDR3 contains 11 residues. The germline V gene has CDR1 SNHLY and CDR2 FYNNEI. CDR3 protein: CASTQANEQFF. In DNA form, the CDR3 reads TGTGCCAGTACCCAGGCCAATGAGCAGTTCTTC.

This clone was observed a single time. This chain connects TRBV2 to TRBJ2-2, with D possibly matching TRBD2 (6 bases). From germline, CDR1 is SNHLY and CDR2 FYNNEI. Trimming cost V 4 bases and J 4 bases, with 10 bases left between them. CDR3 size: 14 residues. CDR3 DNA: TGTGCCAGCAGTGGACTAGTTGTCACCGGGGAGCTGTTTTTT. Residues: CASSGLVVTGELFF.

The chain uses TRBV5-1 and TRBJ2-3; D gene ambiguous. Germline assignment: CDR1 SGHRS and CDR2 YFSETQ. This CDR3 is built from 13 residues. Between the trimmed V and J ends, which lost 5 bases and 2 bases, there was a span of 9 bases. This CDR3 reads CASSPTPTDTQYF. For the CDR3, the DNA is TGCGCCAGCAGTCCCACACCCACAGATACGCAGTATTTT. Full variable domain (remainder filled in from reference TRBV5-1 and TRBJ2-3): KAGVTQTPRYLIKTRGQQVTLSCSPISGHRSVSWYQQTPGQGLQFLFEYFSETQRNKGNFPGRFSGRQFSNSRSEMNVSTLELGDSALYLCASSPTPTDTQYFGPGTRLTVL.

V gene TRBV28 combines with J gene TRBJ2-4; D is perhaps TRBD1 (6 bases). V lost 1 base and J 1 base, leaving 14 bases between the germline ends. This CDR3 is 17 amino acids long. Germline lookup yields CDR1 MDHEN and CDR2 SYDVKM. The CDR3: CASSLSTGGLAKNIQYF. For the CDR3, the DNA is TGTGCCAGCAGTTTATCGACTGGGGGCTTGGCCAAAAACATTCAGTACTTC.

The V gene is TRBV19, the J gene TRBJ1-5; 9 bases match TRBD1. This CDR3 region has 14 residues. Germline-derived CDR1 and CDR2 are LNHDA and SQIVND (reference sequence). With V trimmed by 5 bases and J by 8 bases, 7 bases remained unmatched. CDR3 sequence (DNA): TGTGCCAGTAGTGCCACAGGGGGCAGGAAGCCCCAGCATTTT. This codes for CASSATGGRKPQHF.

The sample holds a few counts of this clone. The chain employs TRBV6-1 and TRBJ2-7, with 9 bases matching TRBD1. Germline V gene lookup returns CDR1 MNHNS and CDR2 SASEGT. The CDR3 sequence is 16 residues long. Losses at the gene ends were 3 bases for V and 0 bases for J; bases not matched to a gene: 6. Written as DNA, the CDR3 is TGTGCCAGCAGTGATCCGGGACAGGGATTCTCCTACGAGCAGTACTTC. It specifies CASSDPGQGFSYEQYF.

This rearrangement joins TRBV28 to TRBJ2-2; TRBD2 might be the D (6 bases). CDR1 is MDHEN and CDR2 is SYDVKM in the germline V gene. This CDR3 has 13 residues. V lost 7 bases and J lost 8, with 14 bases in between. The CDR3 protein is CASNGRRGGELFF. CDR3 sequence (DNA): TGTGCCAGCAACGGAAGGCGGGGTGGGGAGCTGTTTTTT.

CDR3 coding DNA: TGTGCCAGCTCACCACGTCTAGCGGGGATCCAAGAGACCCAGTACTTC. Its protein product is CASSPRLAGIQETQYF. The chain joins TRBV18 to TRBJ2-5, with 9 bases lining up with TRBD2. V was clipped by 1 base and J by 1 base; unmatched bases: 4. Germline values: CDR1 KGHSH, CDR2 LQKENI. CDR3 size: 16 residues.